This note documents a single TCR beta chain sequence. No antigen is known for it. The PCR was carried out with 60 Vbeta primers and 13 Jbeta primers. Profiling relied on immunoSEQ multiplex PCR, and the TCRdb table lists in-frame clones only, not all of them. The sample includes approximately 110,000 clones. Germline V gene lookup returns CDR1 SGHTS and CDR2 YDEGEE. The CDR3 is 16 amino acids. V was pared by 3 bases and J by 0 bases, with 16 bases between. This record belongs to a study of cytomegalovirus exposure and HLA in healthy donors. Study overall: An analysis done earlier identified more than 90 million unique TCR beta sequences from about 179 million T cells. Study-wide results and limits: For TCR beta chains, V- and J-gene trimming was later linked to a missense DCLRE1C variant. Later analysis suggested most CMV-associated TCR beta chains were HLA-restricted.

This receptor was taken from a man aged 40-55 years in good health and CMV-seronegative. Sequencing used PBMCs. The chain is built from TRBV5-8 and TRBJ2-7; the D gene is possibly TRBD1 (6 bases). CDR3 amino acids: CASSSRGRRSSYEQYF. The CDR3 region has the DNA TGTGCCAGCAGCTCCAGGGGTAGGAGGAGCTCCTACGAGCAGTACTTC.